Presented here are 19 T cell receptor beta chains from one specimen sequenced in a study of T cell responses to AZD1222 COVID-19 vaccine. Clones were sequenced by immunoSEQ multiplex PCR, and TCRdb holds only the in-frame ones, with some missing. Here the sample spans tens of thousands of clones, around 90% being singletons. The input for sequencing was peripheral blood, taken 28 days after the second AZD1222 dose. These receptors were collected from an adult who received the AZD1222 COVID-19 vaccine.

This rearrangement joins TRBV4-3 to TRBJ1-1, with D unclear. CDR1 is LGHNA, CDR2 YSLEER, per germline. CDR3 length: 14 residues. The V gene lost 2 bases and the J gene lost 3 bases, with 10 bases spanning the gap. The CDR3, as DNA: TGCGCCAGCAGCCAATTTTGGGGAGACACTGAAGCTTTCTTT. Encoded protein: CASSQFWGDTEAFF.

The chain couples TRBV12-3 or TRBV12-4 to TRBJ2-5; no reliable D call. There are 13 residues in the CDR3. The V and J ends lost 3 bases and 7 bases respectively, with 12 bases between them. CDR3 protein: CASSFVDWRTQYF. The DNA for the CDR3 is TGTGCCAGCAGTTTCGTGGATTGGCGGACCCAGTACTTC.

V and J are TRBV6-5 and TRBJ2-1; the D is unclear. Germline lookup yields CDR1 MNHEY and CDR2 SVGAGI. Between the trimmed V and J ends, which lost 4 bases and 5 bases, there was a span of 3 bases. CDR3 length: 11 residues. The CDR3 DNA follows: TGTGCCAGCAGTTCCCACAATGAGCAGTTCTTC. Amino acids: CASSSHNEQFF.

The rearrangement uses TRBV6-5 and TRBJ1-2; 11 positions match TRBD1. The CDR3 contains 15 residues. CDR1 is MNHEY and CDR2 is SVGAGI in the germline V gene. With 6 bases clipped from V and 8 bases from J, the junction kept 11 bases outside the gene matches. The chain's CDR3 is CASSLDRTGGVGYTF. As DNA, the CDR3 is TGTGCCAGCAGCCTAGACAGGACAGGGGGCGTGGGCTACACCTTC.

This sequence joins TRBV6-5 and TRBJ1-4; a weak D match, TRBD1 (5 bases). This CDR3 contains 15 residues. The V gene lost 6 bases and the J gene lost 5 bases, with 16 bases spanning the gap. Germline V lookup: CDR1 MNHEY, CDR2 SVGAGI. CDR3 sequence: CASSGVGGENEKLFF. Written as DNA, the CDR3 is TGTGCCAGCAGCGGGGTTGGAGGGGAAAATGAAAAACTGTTTTTT.

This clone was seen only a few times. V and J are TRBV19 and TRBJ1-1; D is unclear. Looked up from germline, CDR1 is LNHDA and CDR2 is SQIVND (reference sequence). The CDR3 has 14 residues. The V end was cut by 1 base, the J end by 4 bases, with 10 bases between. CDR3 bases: TGTGCCAGTAGTATAGGATCGACGGTCACTGAAGCTTTCTTT. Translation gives CASSIGSTVTEAFF.

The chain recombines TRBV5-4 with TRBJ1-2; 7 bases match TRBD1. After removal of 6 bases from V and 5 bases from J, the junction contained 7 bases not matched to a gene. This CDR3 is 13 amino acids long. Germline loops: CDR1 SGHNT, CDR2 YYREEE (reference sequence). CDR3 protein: CASNPGTDYGYTF. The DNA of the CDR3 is TGTGCCAGCAACCCCGGGACAGATTATGGCTACACCTTC. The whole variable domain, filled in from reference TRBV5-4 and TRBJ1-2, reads ETGVTQSPTHLIKTRGQQVTLRCSSQSGHNTVSWYQQALGQGPQFIFQYYREEENGRGNFPPRFSGLQFPNYSSELNVNALELDDSALYLCASNPGTDYGYTFGSGTRLTVV.

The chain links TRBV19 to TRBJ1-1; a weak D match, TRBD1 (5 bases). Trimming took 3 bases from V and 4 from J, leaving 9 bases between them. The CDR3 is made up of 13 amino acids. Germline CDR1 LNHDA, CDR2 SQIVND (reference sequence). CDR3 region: CASSILGGTEAFF. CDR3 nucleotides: TGTGCCAGTAGTATCCTGGGGGGCACTGAAGCTTTCTTT. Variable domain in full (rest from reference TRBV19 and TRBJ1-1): DGGITQSPKYLFRKEGQNVTLSCEQNLNHDAMYWYRQDPGQGLRLIYYSQIVNDFQKGDIAEGYSVSREKKESFPLTVTSAQKNPTAFYLCASSILGGTEAFFGQGTRLTVV.

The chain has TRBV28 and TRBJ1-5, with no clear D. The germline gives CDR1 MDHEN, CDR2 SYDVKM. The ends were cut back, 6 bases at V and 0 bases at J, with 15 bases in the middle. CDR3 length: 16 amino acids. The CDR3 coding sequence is TGTGCCAGCAGCTACCGGACTTCTGCTAGCAATCAGCCCCAGCATTTT. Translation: CASSYRTSASNQPQHF. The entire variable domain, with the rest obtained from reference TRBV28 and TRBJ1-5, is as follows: DVKVTQSSRYLVKRTGEKVFLECVQDMDHENMFWYRQDPGLGLRLIYFSYDVKMKEKGDIPEGYSVSREKKERFSLILESASTNQTSMYLCASSYRTSASNQPQHFGDGTRLSIL.

CDR3 sequence: CASSAPTTRGYTF. The CDR3 coding sequence is TGTGCCAGCAGCGCCCCCACGACCCGGGGCTACACCTTC. The chain employs TRBV9 and TRBJ1-2; D unresolved. The CDR3 covers 13 residues. V was cut by 3 bases and J by 8 bases, with 14 bases left in between. Germline V gene lookup returns CDR1 SGDLS and CDR2 YYNGEE.

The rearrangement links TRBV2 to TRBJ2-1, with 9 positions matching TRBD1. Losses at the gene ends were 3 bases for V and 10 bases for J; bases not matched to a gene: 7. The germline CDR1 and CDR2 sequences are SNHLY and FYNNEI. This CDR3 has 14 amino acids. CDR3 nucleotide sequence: TGTGCCAGCAGTGATCGGGACAGGGTCTTCGAGCAGTTCTTC. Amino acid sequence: CASSDRDRVFEQFF.

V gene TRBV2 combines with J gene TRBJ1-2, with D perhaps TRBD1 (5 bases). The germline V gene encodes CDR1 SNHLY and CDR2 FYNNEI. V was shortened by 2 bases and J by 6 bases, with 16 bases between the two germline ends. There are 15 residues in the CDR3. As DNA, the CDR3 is TGTGCCAGCAGTGAACGGCGGGGGGAAATGGATGGCTACACCTTC. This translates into CASSERRGEMDGYTF.

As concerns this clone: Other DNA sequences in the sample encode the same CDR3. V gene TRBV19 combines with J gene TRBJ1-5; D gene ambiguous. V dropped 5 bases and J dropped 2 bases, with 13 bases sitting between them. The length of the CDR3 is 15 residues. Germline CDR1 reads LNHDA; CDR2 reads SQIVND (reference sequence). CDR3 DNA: TGTGCCAGTAGTCGGCAGGAGAAGGGCAATCAGCCCCAGCATTTT. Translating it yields CASSRQEKGNQPQHF.

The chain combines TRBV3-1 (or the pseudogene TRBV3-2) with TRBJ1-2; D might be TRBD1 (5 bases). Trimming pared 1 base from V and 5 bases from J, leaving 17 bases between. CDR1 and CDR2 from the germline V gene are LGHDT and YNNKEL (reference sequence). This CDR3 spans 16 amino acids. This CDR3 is CASSQGRTGAGYGYTF. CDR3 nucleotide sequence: TGTGCCAGCAGCCAAGGCAGGACCGGGGCCGGGTATGGCTACACCTTC.

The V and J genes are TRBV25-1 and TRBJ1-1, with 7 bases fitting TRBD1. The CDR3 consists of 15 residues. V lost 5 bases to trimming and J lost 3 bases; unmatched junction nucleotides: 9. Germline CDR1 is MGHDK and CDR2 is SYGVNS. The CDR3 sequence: CASSQGGQLDTEAFF. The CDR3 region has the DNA TGTGCCAGCAGTCAGGGGGGACAGCTCGACACTGAAGCTTTCTTT.

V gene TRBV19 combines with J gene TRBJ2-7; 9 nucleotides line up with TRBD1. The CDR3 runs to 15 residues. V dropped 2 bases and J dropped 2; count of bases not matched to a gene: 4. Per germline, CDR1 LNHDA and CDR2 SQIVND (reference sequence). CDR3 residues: CASSITTGGAYEQYF. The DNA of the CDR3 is TGTGCCAGTAGTATAACGACAGGGGGTGCCTACGAGCAGTACTTC.

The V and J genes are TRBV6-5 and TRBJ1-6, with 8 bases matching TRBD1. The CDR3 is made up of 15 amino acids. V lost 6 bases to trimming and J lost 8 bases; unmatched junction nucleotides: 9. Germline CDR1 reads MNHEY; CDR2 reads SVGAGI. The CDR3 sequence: CASSPDRASYSPLHF. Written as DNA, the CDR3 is TGTGCCAGCAGCCCGGACAGGGCGTCCTATTCACCCCTCCACTTT.

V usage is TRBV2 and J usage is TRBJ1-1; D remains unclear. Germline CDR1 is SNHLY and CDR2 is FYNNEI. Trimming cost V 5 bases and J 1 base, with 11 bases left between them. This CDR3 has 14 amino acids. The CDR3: CASSYYSSNTEAFF. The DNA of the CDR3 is TGTGCCAGCAGTTACTACAGCTCGAACACTGAAGCTTTCTTT. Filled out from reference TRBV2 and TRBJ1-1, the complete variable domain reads EPEVTQTPSHQVTQMGQEVILRCVPISNHLYFYWYRQILGQKVEFLVSFYNNEISEKSEIFDDQFSVERPDGSNFTLKIRSTKLEDSAMYFCASSYYSSNTEAFFGQGTRLTVV.

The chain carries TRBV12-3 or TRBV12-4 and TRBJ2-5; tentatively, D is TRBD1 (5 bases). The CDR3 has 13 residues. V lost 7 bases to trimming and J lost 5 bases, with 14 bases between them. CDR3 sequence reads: CASTLGVGETQYF. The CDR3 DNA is TGTGCCAGCACCCTAGGGGTGGGGGAGACCCAGTACTTC.